The 23 T cell receptor beta chains reported below all come from one sample, sequenced in a study of shared clonotypes between healthy human individuals. Naive CD8 isolation took CD45RO-negative cells positively selected for CCR7 and excluded terminally differentiated effector memory CD45RA+ cells. Using immunoSEQ multiplex PCR, the repertoire was profiled, and TCRdb retains in-frame clones only, with some absent. Here the sample spans about 1,800,000 clones, approximately 95% being singletons. Material for sequencing was naive CD8+ T cells sorted from blood. The origin of the receptors is a man between 18 and 29 years old in good health.

The chain carries TRBV19 and TRBJ2-7, with TRBD1 identical over 12 bases. J lost 4 bases, V lost 4 bases, and 5 bases had no gene match. The CDR3 spans 15 residues. Germline values: CDR1 LNHDA, CDR2 SQIVND (reference sequence). CDR3 sequence: CASSNRDRGHYEQYF. DNA of the CDR3: TGTGCCAGTAGTAACCGGGACAGGGGGCATTACGAGCAGTACTTC.

Concerning this clone: The sample carries other DNA sequences with the same CDR3. The rearrangement uses TRBV4-3 and TRBJ2-7, with a possible D match to TRBD2 (6 bases). Trimming stripped 1 base from V and 2 bases from J, with 12 bases between. This CDR3 is built from 15 residues. Looked up from germline, CDR1 is LGHNA and CDR2 is YSLEER. The CDR3 DNA follows: TGCGCCAGCAGCCAAGTATGGGGCGGGACCTACGAGCAGTACTTC. It specifies CASSQVWGGTYEQYF.

The V and J genes are TRBV19 and TRBJ1-1; D gene ambiguous. Trimming took off 6 bases at V and 7 bases at J, with 12 bases between the two ends. The germline V gene encodes CDR1 LNHDA and CDR2 SQIVND (reference sequence). The CDR3 consists of 12 residues. The CDR3 DNA reads as TGTGCCAGTAGGGGTTCGGATGGTGAAGCTTTCTTT. It is translated as CASRGSDGEAFF.

This clone was seen just once. This sample also contains other DNA sequences that code for the same CDR3. This chain uses TRBV6-5 with TRBJ2-7; unclear D gene. The CDR3 consists of 13 residues. Germline CDR1 reads MNHEY; CDR2 reads SVGAGI. Deletions cut 2 bases from V and 2 bases from J, with 7 bases between. The CDR3: CASSYGETYEQYF. The CDR3, as DNA: TGTGCCAGCAGTTACGGAGAAACCTACGAGCAGTACTTC.

The chain uses TRBV10-1 and TRBJ2-5, with a weak D call TRBD1 (6 bases). The CDR3 sequence is 14 residues long. Trimming left V 2 bases short and J 5 bases short, with 12 bases between. The germline V gene encodes CDR1 WNHNN and CDR2 SYGVQD (reference sequence). CDR3 in amino acids: CASSETGSSETQYF. The CDR3 coding sequence is TGCGCCAGCAGTGAGACAGGGAGTTCGGAGACCCAGTACTTC.

CDR3 region: CSEGSGTNQPQHF. The CDR3 bases are TGCAGCGAGGGGTCGGGGACCAATCAGCCCCAGCATTTT. V gene TRBV29-1 combines with J gene TRBJ1-5; TRBD1 is a possible D gene (5 bases). Trimming removed 7 bases at V and 3 bases at J, with 13 bases between. CDR3 size: 13 residues. Germline CDR1 reads SQVTM; CDR2 reads ANQGSEA. Together with reference TRBV29-1 and TRBJ1-5, the CDR3 gives the full variable domain: SAVISQKPSRDICQRGTSLTIQCQVDSQVTMMFWYRQQPGQSLTLIATANQGSEATYESGFVIDKFPISRPNLTFSTLTVSNMSPEDSSIYLCSEGSGTNQPQHFGDGTRLSIL.

The chain carries TRBV27 and TRBJ2-7; the D is unclear. Trimming removed 4 bases at V and 2 bases at J, with 18 bases between. The V gene's germline CDR1 is MNHEY and CDR2 SMNVEV (reference sequence). The CDR3 totals 16 residues. In DNA, the CDR3 is TGTGCCAGCAGTTCCCCGGCCAGTATCGGAACCTACGAGCAGTACTTC. Its protein product is CASSSPASIGTYEQYF.

This sequence joins TRBV28 and TRBJ1-6; 11 bases agree with TRBD1. This CDR3 comprises 14 residues. J lost 8 bases, V lost 7 bases, and 4 bases had no gene match. The germline CDR1 and CDR2 sequences are MDHEN and SYDVKM. CDR3: CASNPGQGDSPLHF. For the CDR3, the DNA is TGTGCCAGCAACCCGGGACAGGGGGATTCACCCCTCCACTTT.

The chain carries TRBV9 and TRBJ2-1; D could derive from TRBD1 or TRBD2 (5 bases each). The germline V gene has CDR1 SGDLS and CDR2 YYNGEE. The CDR3 length is 16 residues. Trimming pared 0 bases from V and 12 bases from J, leaving 22 bases between. Here the CDR3 reads CASSVGRGDGTPGQFF. The CDR3 DNA reads as TGTGCCAGCAGCGTAGGGAGAGGGGACGGCACACCCGGGCAGTTCTTC.

The V and J genes are TRBV2 and TRBJ2-7; TRBD1 aligns across 8 bases. CDR3 length: 14 residues. Germline V CDR1 and CDR2: SNHLY, FYNNEI. Trimming removed 3 bases from V and 5 bases from J; junction bases left unmatched: 6. CDR3 region: CASSDTGGLNEQYF. The CDR3 bases are TGTGCCAGCAGTGACACAGGGGGTCTGAACGAGCAGTACTTC.

The V and J genes are TRBV7-9 and TRBJ2-1, with D perhaps matching TRBD2 (6 bases). V dropped 1 base and J dropped 8 bases, with 12 bases sitting between them. Germline lookup yields CDR1 SEHNR and CDR2 FQNEAQ (reference sequence). This CDR3 is built from 14 residues. In DNA form, the CDR3 reads TGTGCCAGCAGCTTAGGAATAGGGGAGGATGAGCAGTTCTTC. Translating it yields CASSLGIGEDEQFF.

The V and J genes are TRBV6-5 and TRBJ2-2; 8 bases map to TRBD1. Trimming cost V 6 bases and J 5 bases; bases outside gene matches: 5. The CDR3 runs to 14 residues. Germline V gene lookup returns CDR1 MNHEY and CDR2 SVGAGI. Here the CDR3 reads CASRFGTGTGELFF. CDR3 sequence (DNA): TGTGCCAGCAGGTTCGGGACAGGAACCGGGGAGCTGTTTTTT.

This chain links TRBV29-1 with TRBJ2-3, with a weak D call TRBD2 (6 bases). Germline CDR1 reads SQVTM; CDR2 reads ANQGSEA. V gave up 7 bases and J gave up 2 bases, with 13 bases separating them. The CDR3 is made up of 13 amino acids. This chain's CDR3 is CSERADYTDTQYF. The CDR3 DNA sequence: TGCAGCGAGCGGGCAGATTACACAGATACGCAGTATTTT.

J is TRBJ2-3 and V is TRBV28; 11 positions agree with TRBD2. This CDR3 has 17 amino acids. The V and J ends lost 4 bases and 1 base, in that order; junction bases with no gene match: 7. CDR1 and CDR2 from the germline V gene are MDHEN and SYDVKM. This chain's CDR3 is CASSSGTSGRGTDTQYF. As DNA, the CDR3 is TGTGCCAGCAGTTCGGGGACTAGCGGACGCGGCACAGATACGCAGTATTTT.

The chain links TRBV30 to TRBJ2-3, with D hard to call. Per germline, CDR1 GTSNPN and CDR2 SVGIG (reference sequence). The CDR3 is 14 residues long. V was shortened by 3 bases and J by 6 bases, with 16 bases between the two germline ends. The DNA for the CDR3 is TGTGCCTGGAGGCATGGGCAAAGTTTGGATACGCAGTATTTT. Translated, it gives CAWRHGQSLDTQYF.

There are a few counts of this clone. Other DNA variants within this sample encode the same CDR3. This sequence joins TRBV2 and TRBJ2-1; D not certain. Germline assignment: CDR1 SNHLY and CDR2 FYNNEI. V lost 3 bases and J 7 bases, leaving 4 bases between the germline ends. CDR3 length: 11 amino acids. CDR3 sequence (DNA): TGTGCCAGCAGTGAGGGGAATGAGCAGTTCTTC. It translates to CASSEGNEQFF.

V gene TRBV29-1 combines with J gene TRBJ2-7; 7 nucleotides line up with TRBD1. Germline CDR1 and CDR2: SQVTM and ANQGSEA. The V gene end was trimmed by 3 bases and the J gene end by 6 bases; junction bases not matched to a gene: 5. The length of the CDR3 is 12 residues. The CDR3, as DNA: TGCAGCGTTGAGGGGACAGCTAGCGAGCAGTACTTC. It yields the protein CSVEGTASEQYF.

The sample holds a few counts of this clone. The V and J genes are TRBV10-3 and TRBJ2-7; a weak D match, TRBD1 (5 bases). Trimming removed 8 bases from V and 5 bases from J, with 13 bases in between. The CDR3 runs to 12 residues. Per the germline V gene, CDR1 is ENHRY and CDR2 is SYGVKD. The DNA of the CDR3 is TGTGCCATCGGAAGCAGGGTTCACGAGCAGTACTTC. Amino acid sequence: CAIGSRVHEQYF.

The chain recombines TRBV15 with TRBJ2-1; 8 nucleotides line up with TRBD1. Germline V gene lookup returns CDR1 LNHNV and CDR2 YYDKDF (reference sequence). The ends lost 5 bases at V and 6 bases at J; junction bases unmatched: 3. CDR3 length: 13 amino acids. DNA for the CDR3: TGTGCCACCAGCCTCGACAGGGGCAATGAGCAGTTCTTC. Residues: CATSLDRGNEQFF.

The chain combines TRBV6-6 with TRBJ2-2; 7 nucleotides line up with TRBD2. With V trimmed by 7 bases and J by 3 bases, 5 bases remained unmatched. The CDR3 sequence is 14 residues long. Germline CDR1 is MNHNY and CDR2 is SVGAGI (reference sequence). The CDR3, as DNA: TGTGCCAGCACCCAGGGAGGGTACACCGGGGAGCTGTTTTTT. Protein sequence: CASTQGGYTGELFF.

This sequence joins TRBV19 and TRBJ2-1; a weak D match, TRBD1 (6 bases). This CDR3 region has 15 residues. Trimming stripped 3 bases from V and 0 bases from J, with 9 bases between. Germline CDR1 LNHDA, CDR2 SQIVND (reference sequence). CDR3 in amino acids: CASSMMDSSYNEQFF. The CDR3 DNA is TGTGCCAGTAGTATGATGGACAGCTCCTACAATGAGCAGTTCTTC.

The V gene is TRBV6-5, the J gene TRBJ1-3; D is uncertain. The germline V gene has CDR1 MNHEY and CDR2 SVGAGI. This CDR3 is 15 amino acids long. The V and J ends lost 3 bases and 4 bases respectively, with 13 bases between them. The CDR3 protein is CASSYYPAGGNTIYF. The DNA for the CDR3 is TGTGCCAGCAGTTATTACCCGGCAGGCGGAAACACCATATATTTT.

The V and J genes are TRBV30 and TRBJ2-3, with 10 bases identical to TRBD2. The CDR3 loop spans 18 amino acids. Trimming at V came to 1 base and at J to 2 bases, leaving 12 bases not matched to a gene. Germline values: CDR1 GTSNPN, CDR2 SVGIG (reference sequence). The CDR3 DNA reads as TGTGCCTGGAGTGGACTAGCGGGTCCCTCCCCACACACAGATACGCAGTATTTT. Protein sequence: CAWSGLAGPSPHTDTQYF.